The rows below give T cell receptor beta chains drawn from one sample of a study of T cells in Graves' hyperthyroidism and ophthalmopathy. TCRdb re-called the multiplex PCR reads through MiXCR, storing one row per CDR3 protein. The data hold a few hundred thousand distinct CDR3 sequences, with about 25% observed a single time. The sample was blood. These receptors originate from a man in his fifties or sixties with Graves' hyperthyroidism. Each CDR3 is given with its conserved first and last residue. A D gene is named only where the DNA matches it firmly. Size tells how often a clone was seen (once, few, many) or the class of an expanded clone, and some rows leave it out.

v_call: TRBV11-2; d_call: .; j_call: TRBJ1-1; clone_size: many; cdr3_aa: CASSGTTVNTEAFF; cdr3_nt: TGTGCCAGCAGCGGGACGACAGTCAACACTGAAGCTTTCTTT
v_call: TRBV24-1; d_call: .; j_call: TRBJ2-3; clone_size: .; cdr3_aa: CATSDFGGKSDTQYF; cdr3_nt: TGTGCCACCAGTGATTTTGGGGGCAAGTCAGATACGCAGTATTTT
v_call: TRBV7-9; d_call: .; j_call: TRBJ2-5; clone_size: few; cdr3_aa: CASSSTTSLYQETQYF; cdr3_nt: TGTGCCAGCAGCTCTACGACTAGTCTGTACCAAGAGACCCAGTACTTC
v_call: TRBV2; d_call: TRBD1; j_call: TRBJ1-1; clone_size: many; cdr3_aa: CASSLQGFSTEAFF; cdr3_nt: TGTGCCAGCAGTCTACAGGGGTTCTCCACTGAAGCTTTCTTT
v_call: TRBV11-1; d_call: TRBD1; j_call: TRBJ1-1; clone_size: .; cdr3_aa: CASSARGMGTEAFF; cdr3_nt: TGTGCCAGCAGCGCCAGGGGGATGGGAACTGAAGCTTTCTTT
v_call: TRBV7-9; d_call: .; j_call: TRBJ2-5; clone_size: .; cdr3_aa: CASSWGLHSGTQYF; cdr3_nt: TGTGCCAGCAGCTGGGGACTCCACAGTGGGACCCAGTACTTC
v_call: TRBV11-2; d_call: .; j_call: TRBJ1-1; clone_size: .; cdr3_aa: CASSLYDLEGTEAFF; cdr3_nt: TGTGCCAGCAGCCTGTACGATTTGGAGGGAACTGAAGCTTTCTTT
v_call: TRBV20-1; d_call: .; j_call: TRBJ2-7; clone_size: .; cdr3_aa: CSALTFEQYF; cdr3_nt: TGCAGTGCTCTGACGTTTGAGCAGTACTTC
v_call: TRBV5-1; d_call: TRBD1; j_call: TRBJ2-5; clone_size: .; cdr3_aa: CASSDGSRGQGQETQYF; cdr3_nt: TGCGCCAGCAGCGATGGCTCCCGAGGACAGGGTCAGGAGACCCAGTACTTC
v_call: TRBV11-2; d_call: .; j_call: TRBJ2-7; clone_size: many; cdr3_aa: CASSSSLKGNEQYF; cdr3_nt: TGTGCCAGCAGCTCGTCACTAAAAGGGAACGAGCAGTACTTC
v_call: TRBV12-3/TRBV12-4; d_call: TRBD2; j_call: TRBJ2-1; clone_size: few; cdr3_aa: CASSSTSGGYYNEQFF; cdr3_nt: TGTGCCAGCAGTTCAACTAGCGGGGGATACTACAATGAGCAGTTCTTC
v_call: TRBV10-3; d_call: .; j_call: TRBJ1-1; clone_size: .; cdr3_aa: CASLEEAENTEAFF; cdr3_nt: TGTGCCTCCCTTGAGGAGGCAGAGAACACTGAAGCTTTCTTT
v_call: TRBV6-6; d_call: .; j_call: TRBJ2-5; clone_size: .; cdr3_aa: CASSYSRQASQETQYF; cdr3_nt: TGTGCCAGCAGTTACTCGAGGCAGGCTTCCCAAGAGACCCAGTACTTC
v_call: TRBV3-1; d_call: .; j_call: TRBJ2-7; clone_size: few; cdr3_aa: CASSPRQSEQYF; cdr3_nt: TGTGCCAGCAGCCCCCGACAGAGCGAGCAGTACTTC
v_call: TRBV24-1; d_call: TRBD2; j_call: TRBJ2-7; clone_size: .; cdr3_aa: CATSGTSGNYEQYF; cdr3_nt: TGTGCCACCAGTGGTACAAGCGGGAACTACGAGCAGTACTTC
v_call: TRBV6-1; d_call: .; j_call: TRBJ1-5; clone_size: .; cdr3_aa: CASSEEGYDNQPQHF; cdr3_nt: TGTGCCAGCAGTGAAGAGGGGTACGACAATCAGCCCCAGCATTTT
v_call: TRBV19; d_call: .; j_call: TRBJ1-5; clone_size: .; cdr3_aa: CASSIRDSNQPQHF; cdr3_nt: TGTGCCAGTAGTATTCGGGATAGCAATCAGCCCCAGCATTTT
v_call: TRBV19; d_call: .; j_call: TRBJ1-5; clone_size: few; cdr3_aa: CASSILGEGGNQPQHF; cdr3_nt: TGTGCCAGTAGTATTCTTGGGGAAGGAGGCAATCAGCCCCAGCATTTT
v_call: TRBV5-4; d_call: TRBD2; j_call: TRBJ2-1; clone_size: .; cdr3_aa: CASSPTRSGAYNEQFF; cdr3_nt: TGTGCCAGCAGCCCCACCCGGAGCGGGGCCTACAATGAGCAGTTCTTC
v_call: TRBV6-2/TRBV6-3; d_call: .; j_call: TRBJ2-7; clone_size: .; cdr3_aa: CASSSLYEQCF; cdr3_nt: TGTGCCAGCAGTAGCTTATACGAGCAGTGCTTC
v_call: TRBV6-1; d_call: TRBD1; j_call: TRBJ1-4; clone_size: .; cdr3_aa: CASSRDRGDEKLFF; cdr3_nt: TGTGCCAGCAGTCGGGACAGGGGCGATGAAAAACTGTTTTTT
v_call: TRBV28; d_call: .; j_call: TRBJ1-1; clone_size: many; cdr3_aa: CASSHRGTMNTEAFF; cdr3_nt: TGTGCCAGCAGTCACCGAGGAACCATGAACACTGAAGCTTTCTTT
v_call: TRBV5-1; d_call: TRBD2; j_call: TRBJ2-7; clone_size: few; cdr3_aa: CASSLIGLEAHEQYF; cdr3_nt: TGCGCCAGCAGCTTAATTGGACTAGAAGCCCACGAGCAGTACTTC
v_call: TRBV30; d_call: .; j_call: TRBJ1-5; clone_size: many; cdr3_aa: CAWSGGPNQPQHF; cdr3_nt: TGTGCCTGGAGTGGTGGGCCCAATCAGCCCCAGCATTTT
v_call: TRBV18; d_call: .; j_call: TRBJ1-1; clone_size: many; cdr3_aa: CASSLGRDMNTEAFF; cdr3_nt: TGTGCCAGCTCACTGGGACGGGACATGAACACTGAAGCTTTCTTT
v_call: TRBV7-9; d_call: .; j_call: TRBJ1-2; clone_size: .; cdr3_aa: CASSQGQGVSYGYTF; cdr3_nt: TGTGCCAGCAGCCAAGGGCAGGGCGTCAGCTATGGCTACACCTTC
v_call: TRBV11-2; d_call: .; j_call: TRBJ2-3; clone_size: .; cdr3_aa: CASSHSEGIADTQYF; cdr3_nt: TGTGCCAGCAGCCACTCCGAGGGGATAGCAGATACGCAGTATTTT
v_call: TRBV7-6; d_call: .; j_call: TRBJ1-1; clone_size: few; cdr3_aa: CASSLGPMNTEAFF; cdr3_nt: TGTGCCAGCAGCTTAGGGCCTATGAACACTGAAGCTTTCTTT
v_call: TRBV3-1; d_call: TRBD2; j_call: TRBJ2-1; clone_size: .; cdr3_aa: CASSLMGLAGRDEQFF; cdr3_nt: TGTGCCAGCAGCCTAATGGGACTAGCGGGAAGGGATGAGCAGTTCTTC
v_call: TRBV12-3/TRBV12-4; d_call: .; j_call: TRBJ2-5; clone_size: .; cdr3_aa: CASSLVRGTQYF; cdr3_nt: TGTGCCAGCAGTTTAGTTCGAGGGACCCAGTACTTC
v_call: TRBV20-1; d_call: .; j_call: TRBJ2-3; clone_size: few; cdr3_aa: CSAGKISTDTQYF; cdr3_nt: TGCAGTGCTGGCAAGATCAGCACGGATACGCAGTATTTT
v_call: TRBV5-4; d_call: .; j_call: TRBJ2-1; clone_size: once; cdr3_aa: CASSLVGLDPIVQFF; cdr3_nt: TGTGCCAGCAGCTTGGTGGGACTGGACCCGATTGTGCAGTTCTTC
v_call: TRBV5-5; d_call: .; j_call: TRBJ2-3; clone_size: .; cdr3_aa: CASSLEVETDTQYF; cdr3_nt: TGTGCCAGCAGCTTGGAAGTCGAAACAGATACGCAGTATTTT
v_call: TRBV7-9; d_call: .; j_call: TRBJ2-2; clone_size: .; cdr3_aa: CASSPTGYTGELFF; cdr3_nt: TGTGCCAGCAGCCCTACCGGTTACACCGGGGAGCTGTTTTTT
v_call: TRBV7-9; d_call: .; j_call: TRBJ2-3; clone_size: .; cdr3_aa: CAGSQDPGGTDTQYF; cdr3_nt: TGTGCCGGCAGCCAAGACCCAGGGGGCACAGATACGCAGTATTTT
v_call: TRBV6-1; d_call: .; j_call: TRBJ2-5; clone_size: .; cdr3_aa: CASSVWGAEETQYF; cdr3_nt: TGTGCCAGCAGTGTGTGGGGGGCCGAAGAGACCCAGTACTTC